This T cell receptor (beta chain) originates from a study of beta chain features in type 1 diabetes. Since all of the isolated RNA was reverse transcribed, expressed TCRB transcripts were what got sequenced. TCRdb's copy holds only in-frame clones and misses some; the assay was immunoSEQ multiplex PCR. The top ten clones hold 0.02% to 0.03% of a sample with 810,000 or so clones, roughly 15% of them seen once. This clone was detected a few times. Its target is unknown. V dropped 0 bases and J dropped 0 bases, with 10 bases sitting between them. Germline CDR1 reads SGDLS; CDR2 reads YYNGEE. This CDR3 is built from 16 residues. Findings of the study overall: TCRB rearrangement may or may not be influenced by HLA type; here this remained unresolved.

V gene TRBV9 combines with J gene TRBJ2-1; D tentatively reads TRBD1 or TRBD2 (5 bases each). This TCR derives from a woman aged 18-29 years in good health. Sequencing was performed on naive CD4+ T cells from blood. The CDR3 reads CASSVGGVGSYNEQFF. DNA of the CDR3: TGTGCCAGCAGCGTAGGAGGGGTGGGCTCCTACAATGAGCAGTTCTTC. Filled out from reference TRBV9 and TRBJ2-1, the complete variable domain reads DSGVTQTPKHLITATGQRVTLRCSPRSGDLSVYWYQQSLDQGLQFLIQYYNGEERAKGNILERFSAQQFPDLHSELNLSSLELGDSALYFCASSVGGVGSYNEQFFGPGTRLTVL.